This T cell receptor (beta chain) was found in a study of T-cell memory formation after mild COVID-19. TCRdb independently ran MiXCR on the 5' RACE reads; one entry per CDR3 protein. The table lists fewer than 500,000 distinct CDR3 sequences, nearly 25% of them singletons. The CDR3 length is 17 residues. Trimming removed 2 bases from V and 2 bases from J; junction bases left unmatched: 10. CDR1 SGHTA and CDR2 FQGNSA come from the germline V gene. The source of this sequence is an adult woman who had mild COVID-19 (a few samples of this study predate the infection). Cell type and time point are not known. Sequenced sample: PBMCs or a T cell subset sorted from them (not recorded which). The chain joins TRBV7-2 to TRBJ2-3, with TRBD2 identical over 7 bases. CDR3 DNA: TGTGCCAGCAGCTTATTCTATGGGGGAGGGTCCACAGATACGCAGTATTTT. Encoded protein: CASSLFYGGGSTDTQYF.